The present T cell receptor beta chain was sequenced within a study of shared clonotypes between healthy human individuals. Trimming took 1 base from V and 3 from J; bases not matched to a gene: 6. Per the germline V gene, CDR1 is SGHVS and CDR2 is FQNEAQ. The CDR3 has 17 residues. Note on this clone: What it binds is not known.

Researchers divided each subset's genomic DNA evenly across several immunoSEQ plates. Sorted-subset replicate PCRs used around 200 ng of genomic DNA. This amount corresponded to approximately 30,000 T cell genomes. Clones were sequenced by immunoSEQ multiplex PCR, and TCRdb holds only the in-frame ones, with some missing. The profile shows a few million clones, 93% of them singletons. CD8 cells regarded as naive lacked CD45RO, were positively chosen for CCR7, and omitted terminally differentiated effector memory CD45RA+ cells. Study-wide findings and caveats: For naive CD4 cells, roughly 5.5% of clonotypes were shared across a handful of donors.

The sequence came from a man aged 18-30 years in good health. Some clones in this sample may be carry-over from other donors' samples. The specimen sequenced was naive CD8+ T cells from PBMCs. The chain has TRBV7-8 and TRBJ2-1, with 10 positions matching TRBD2. The CDR3 here is CASSLVLAGGGYNEQFF. Here the CDR3 DNA reads TGTGCCAGCAGCTTAGTCTTAGCGGGAGGAGGCTACAATGAGCAGTTCTTC.